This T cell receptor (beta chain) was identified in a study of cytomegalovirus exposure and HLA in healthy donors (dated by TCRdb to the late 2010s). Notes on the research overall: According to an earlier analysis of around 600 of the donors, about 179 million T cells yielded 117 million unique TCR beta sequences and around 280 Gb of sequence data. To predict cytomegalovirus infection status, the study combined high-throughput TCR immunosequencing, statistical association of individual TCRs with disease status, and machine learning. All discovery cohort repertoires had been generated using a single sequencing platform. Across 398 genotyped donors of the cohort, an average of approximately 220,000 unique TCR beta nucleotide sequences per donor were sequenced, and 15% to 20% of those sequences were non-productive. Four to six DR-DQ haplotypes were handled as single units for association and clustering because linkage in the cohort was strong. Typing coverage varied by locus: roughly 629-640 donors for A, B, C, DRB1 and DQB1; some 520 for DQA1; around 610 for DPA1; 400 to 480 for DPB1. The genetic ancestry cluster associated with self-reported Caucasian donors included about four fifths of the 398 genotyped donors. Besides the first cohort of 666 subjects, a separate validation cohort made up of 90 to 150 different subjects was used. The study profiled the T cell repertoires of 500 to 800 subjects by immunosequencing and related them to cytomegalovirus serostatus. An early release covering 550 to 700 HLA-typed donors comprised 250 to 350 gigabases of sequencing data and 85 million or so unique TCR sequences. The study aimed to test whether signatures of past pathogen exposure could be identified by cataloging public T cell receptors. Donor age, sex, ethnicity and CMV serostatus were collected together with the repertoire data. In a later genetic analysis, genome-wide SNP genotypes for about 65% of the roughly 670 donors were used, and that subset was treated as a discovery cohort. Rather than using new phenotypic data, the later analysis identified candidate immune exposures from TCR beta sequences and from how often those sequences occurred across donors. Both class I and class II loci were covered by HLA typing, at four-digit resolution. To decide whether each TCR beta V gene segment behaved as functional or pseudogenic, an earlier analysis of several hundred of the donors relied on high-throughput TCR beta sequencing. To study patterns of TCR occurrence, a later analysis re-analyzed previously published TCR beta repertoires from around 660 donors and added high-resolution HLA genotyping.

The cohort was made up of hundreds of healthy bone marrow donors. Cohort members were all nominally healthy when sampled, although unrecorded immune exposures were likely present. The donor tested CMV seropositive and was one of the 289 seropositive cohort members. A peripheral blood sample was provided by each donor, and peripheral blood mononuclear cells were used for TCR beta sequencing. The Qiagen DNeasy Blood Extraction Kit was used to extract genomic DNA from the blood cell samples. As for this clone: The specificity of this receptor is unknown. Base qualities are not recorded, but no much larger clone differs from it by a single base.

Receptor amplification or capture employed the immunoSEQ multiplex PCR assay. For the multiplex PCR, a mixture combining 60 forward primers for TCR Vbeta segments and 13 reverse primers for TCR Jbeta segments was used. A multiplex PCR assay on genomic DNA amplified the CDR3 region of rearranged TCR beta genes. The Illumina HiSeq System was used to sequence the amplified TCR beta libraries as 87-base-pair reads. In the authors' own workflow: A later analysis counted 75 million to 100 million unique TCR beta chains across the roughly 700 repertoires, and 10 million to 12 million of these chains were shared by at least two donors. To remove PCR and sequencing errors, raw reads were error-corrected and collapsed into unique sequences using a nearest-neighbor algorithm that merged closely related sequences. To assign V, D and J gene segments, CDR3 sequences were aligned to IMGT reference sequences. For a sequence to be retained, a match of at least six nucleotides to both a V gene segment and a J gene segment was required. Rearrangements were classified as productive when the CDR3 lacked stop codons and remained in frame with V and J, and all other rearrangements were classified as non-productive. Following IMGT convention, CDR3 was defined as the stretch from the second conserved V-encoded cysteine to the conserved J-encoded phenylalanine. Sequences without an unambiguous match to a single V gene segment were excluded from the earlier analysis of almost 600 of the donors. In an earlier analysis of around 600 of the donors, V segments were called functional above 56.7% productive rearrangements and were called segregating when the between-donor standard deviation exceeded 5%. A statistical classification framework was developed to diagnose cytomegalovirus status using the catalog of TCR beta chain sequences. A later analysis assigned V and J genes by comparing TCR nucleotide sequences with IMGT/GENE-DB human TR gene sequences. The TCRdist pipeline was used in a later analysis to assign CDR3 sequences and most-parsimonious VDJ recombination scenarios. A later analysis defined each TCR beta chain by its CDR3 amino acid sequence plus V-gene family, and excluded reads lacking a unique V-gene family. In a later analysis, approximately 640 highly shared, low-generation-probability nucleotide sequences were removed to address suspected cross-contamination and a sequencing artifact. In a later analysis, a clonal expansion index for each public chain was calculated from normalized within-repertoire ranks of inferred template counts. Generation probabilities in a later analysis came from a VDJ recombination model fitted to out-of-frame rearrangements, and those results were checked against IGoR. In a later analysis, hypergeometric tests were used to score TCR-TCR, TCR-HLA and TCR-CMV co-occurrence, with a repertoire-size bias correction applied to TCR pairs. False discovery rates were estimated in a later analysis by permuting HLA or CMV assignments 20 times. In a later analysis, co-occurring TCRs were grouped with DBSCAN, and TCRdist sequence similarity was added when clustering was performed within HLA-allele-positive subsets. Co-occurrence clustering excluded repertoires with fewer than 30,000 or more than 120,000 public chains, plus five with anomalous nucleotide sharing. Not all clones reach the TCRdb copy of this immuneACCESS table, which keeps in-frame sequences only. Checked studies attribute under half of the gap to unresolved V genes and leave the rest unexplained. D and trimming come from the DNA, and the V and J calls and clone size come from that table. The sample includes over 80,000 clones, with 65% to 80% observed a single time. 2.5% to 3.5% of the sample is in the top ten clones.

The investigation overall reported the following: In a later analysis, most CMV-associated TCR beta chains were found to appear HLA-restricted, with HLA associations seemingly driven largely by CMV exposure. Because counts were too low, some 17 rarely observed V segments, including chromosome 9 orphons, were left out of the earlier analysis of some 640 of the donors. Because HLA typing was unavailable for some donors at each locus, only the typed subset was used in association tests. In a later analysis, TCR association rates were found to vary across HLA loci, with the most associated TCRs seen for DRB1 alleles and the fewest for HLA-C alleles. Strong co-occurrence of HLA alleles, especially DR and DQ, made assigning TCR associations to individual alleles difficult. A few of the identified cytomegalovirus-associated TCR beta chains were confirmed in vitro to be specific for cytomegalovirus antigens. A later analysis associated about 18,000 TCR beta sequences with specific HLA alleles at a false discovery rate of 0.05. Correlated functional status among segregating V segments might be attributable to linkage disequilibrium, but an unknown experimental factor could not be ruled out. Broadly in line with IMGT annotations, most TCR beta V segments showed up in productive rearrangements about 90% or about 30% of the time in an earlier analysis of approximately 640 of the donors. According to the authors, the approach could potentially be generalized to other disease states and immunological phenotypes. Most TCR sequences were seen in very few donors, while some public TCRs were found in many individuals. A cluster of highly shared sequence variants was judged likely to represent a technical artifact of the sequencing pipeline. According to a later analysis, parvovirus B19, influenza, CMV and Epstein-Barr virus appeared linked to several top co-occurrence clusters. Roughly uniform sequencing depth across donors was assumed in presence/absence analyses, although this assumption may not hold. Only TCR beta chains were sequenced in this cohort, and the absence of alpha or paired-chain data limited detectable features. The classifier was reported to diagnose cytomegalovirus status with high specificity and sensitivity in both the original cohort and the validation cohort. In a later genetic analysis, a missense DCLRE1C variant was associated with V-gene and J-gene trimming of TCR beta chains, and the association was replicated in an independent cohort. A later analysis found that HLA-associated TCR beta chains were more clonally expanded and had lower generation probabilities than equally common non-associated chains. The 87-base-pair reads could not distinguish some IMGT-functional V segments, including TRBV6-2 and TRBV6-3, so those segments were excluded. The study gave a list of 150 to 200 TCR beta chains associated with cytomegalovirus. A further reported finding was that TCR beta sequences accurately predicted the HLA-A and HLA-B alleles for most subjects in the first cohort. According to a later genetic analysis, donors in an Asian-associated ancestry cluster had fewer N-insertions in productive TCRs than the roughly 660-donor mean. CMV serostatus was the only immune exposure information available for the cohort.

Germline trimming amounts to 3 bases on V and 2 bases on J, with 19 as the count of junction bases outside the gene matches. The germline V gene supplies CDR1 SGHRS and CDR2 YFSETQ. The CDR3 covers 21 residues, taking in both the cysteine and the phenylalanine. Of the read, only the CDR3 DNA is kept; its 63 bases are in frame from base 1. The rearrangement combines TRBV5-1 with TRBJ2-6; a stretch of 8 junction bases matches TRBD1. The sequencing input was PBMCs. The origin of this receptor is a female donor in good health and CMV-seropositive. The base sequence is TGCGCCAGCAGCTCTAGCTCGGCCACGACAGGGGTGAGGGCTGGGGCCAACGTCCTGACTTTC. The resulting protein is CASSSSSATTGVRAGANVLTF.